One sample yielded the 10 T cell receptor beta chains listed below, sequenced in a study of cytomegalovirus exposure and HLA in healthy donors. Primers for the PCR totalled 60 Vbeta and 13 Jbeta. Clones were read by immunoSEQ multiplex PCR, and TCRdb kept only the in-frame ones, dropping some. The data show about 180,000 clones, more than 70% seen once. The sequencing sample was made of PBMCs. Receptor source: a girl aged 5 to 17 in good health and CMV-seropositive.

V and J are TRBV7-2 and TRBJ2-5; D is possibly TRBD1 (5 bases). The CDR3 length is 13 residues. Germline loops: CDR1 SGHTA, CDR2 FQGNSA. V lost 6 bases to trimming and J lost 1 base, with 9 bases between them. CDR3 nucleotides: TGTGCCAGCAGTTGGGGCAGCCAAGAGACCCAGTACTTC. Translating it yields CASSWGSQETQYF.

This chain connects TRBV29-1 to TRBJ1-2; 8 bases line up with TRBD1. The CDR3 length is 14 residues. The trim removed 6 bases at V and 4 bases at J, leaving 10 bases unmatched. Germline CDR1 is SQVTM and CDR2 is ANQGSEA. In DNA form, the CDR3 reads TGCAGCGTCGTGGGGGGAGACAGGGGCTATGGCTACACCTTC. This encodes CSVVGGDRGYGYTF.

The chain joins TRBV6-6 to TRBJ2-3; 7 bases map to TRBD2. There are 16 residues in the CDR3. The junction had 13 bases not matched to a gene; V was cut back by 2 bases and J by 8 bases. Germline CDR1 and CDR2: MNHNY and SVGAGI (reference sequence). CDR3 in amino acids: CASSYEAGAFVGTQYF. In DNA, the CDR3 is TGTGCCAGCAGTTACGAGGCGGGAGCATTCGTAGGTACGCAGTATTTT.

This clone was seen more than once but under ten times. The J gene is TRBJ2-7, the V gene TRBV14, with D unresolved. CDR1 is SGHDN and CDR2 is FVKESK in the germline V gene. The V and J ends lost 0 bases and 2 bases respectively, with 11 bases between them. CDR3 size: 15 residues. The CDR3 spells CASSQDQWAAYEQYF. The CDR3 DNA reads as TGTGCCAGCAGCCAAGATCAGTGGGCAGCCTACGAGCAGTACTTC.

In this sample, this clone turned up once. The chain joins TRBV5-6 to TRBJ2-5; D gene ambiguous. V gave up 0 bases and J gave up 0 bases, with 6 bases separating them. The CDR3 runs 14 residues. Germline CDR1 reads SGHDT; CDR2 reads YYEEEE. The CDR3 DNA reads as TGTGCCAGCAGCTTGGGGCGGTACCAAGAGACCCAGTACTTC. It encodes CASSLGRYQETQYF.

The CDR3 DNA follows: TGTGCCAGCAGAGTAGGGGGGGGAATAGTAGAGACCCAGTACTTC. This translates into CASRVGGGIVETQYF. The chain is built from TRBV27 and TRBJ2-5, with D possibly matching TRBD2 (7 bases). The germline V gene encodes CDR1 MNHEY and CDR2 SMNVEV (reference sequence). This CDR3 has 15 residues. Trimming removed 6 bases from V and 4 bases from J, with 18 bases in between.

This clone was observed a few times. V and J are TRBV30 and TRBJ2-3; tentatively, D is TRBD1 (5 bases). There are 13 residues in the CDR3. Between the trimmed V and J ends, which lost 1 base and 4 bases, there was a span of 9 bases. CDR1 is GTSNPN and CDR2 is SVGIG in the germline V gene (reference sequence). CDR3: CAWSAGIADTQYF. The DNA for the CDR3 is TGTGCCTGGAGTGCAGGGATAGCAGATACGCAGTATTTT.

The rearrangement links TRBV7-9 to TRBJ2-3; D not resolved. This CDR3 contains 14 residues. V lost 0 bases, J lost 4 bases, and 8 bases lay in between. Germline assignment: CDR1 SEHNR and CDR2 FQNEAQ (reference sequence). The CDR3 region is CASSLAYQADTQYF. DNA for the CDR3: TGTGCCAGCAGCTTAGCGTATCAGGCAGATACGCAGTATTTT.

The V and J genes are TRBV11-3 and TRBJ2-7; TRBD1 matches 7 bases. The CDR3 is made up of 14 amino acids. Germline V lookup: CDR1 SGHNT, CDR2 YENEEA. V shed 5 bases and J 1 base; nucleotides not matched to a gene: 5. The CDR3 loop is CASSRSDRSYEQYF. The CDR3 DNA reads TGTGCCAGCAGCCGCTCGGACAGGTCCTACGAGCAGTACTTC.

J is TRBJ2-7 and V is TRBV4-1, with D tentatively TRBD2 (6 bases). Germline V lookup: CDR1 MGHRA, CDR2 YSYEKL. Deletions cut 5 bases from V and 2 bases from J, with 10 bases between. The CDR3 has 13 amino acids. CDR3 protein: CASSIAEAYEQYF. Here the CDR3 DNA reads TGCGCCAGCAGCATAGCGGAGGCCTACGAGCAGTACTTC.